This TCR beta chain was profiled in a study of PD-1 blockade in mismatch repair-deficient tumors. Background on the study: All were previously treated, progressing patients with around eleven mismatch repair-deficient cancer types.

The V and J ends lost 1 base and 3 bases, in that order; junction bases with no gene match: 6. The CDR3 is 15 amino acids. Germline V gene sequence: CDR1 GTSNPN, CDR2 SVGIG (reference sequence). Mismatch repair deficiency was confirmed in all patients, by PCR or immunohistochemistry. The TCR-sequenced patients were a few responders to pembrolizumab. TCRdb keeps only in-frame clones here, not all; method: immunoSEQ multiplex PCR. The sample has just under 80,000 clones; 65% to 85% are singletons. Overall study findings and caveats: After pembrolizumab, tumor-resident clones rose rapidly, then generally contracted before radiologic responses.

Note on this clone: Its specificity is not known.

The source of this sequence is an adult with mismatch repair-deficient cancer. The specimen comprised peripheral blood, sampled 44 weeks after starting pembrolizumab. This rearrangement joins TRBV30 to TRBJ2-7, with 10 bases that match TRBD1. CDR3 nucleotide sequence: TGTGCCTGGAGTGGCCGGACAGGGGGGGACTACGAGCAGTACTTC. It encodes CAWSGRTGGDYEQYF. Full variable domain (rest looked up from reference TRBV30 and TRBJ2-7): SQTIHQWPATLVQPVGSPLSLECTVEGTSNPNLYWYRQAAGRGLQLLFYSVGIGQISSEVPQNLSASRPQDRQFILSSKKLLLSDSGFYLCAWSGRTGGDYEQYFGPGTRLTVT.